This entry describes one TCR beta chain. As yet, its antigen is unknown. While CD8+ and CD4+ T cells were isolated negatively, TEMRA cells were enriched by FACS. The record originates from a study of CD8 T cells in Susac syndrome. Study-wide points: The study recognized that the number of individuals in its TCR sequencing and HLA analysis was relatively small.

Reverse transcription of roughly 0.5 to 1 ug RNA was carried out with random hexamers. Across 54 Vbeta and 13 Jbeta, immunoSEQ multiplex PCR amplified TCR beta CDR3. From the immunoSEQ multiplex PCR reads, TCRdb called clonotypes with MiXCR, one entry per CDR3 protein. The sample records fewer than 200,000 distinct CDR3 sequences, 90% to 95% being singletons. V was shortened by 3 bases and J by 7 bases, with 7 bases between the two germline ends. From germline, CDR1 is SEHNR and CDR2 FQNEAQ (reference sequence). This CDR3 contains 11 residues. This TCR was recovered from a human donor with multiple sclerosis. Material: CD8+ T cells from PBMCs. The V gene is TRBV7-9, the J gene TRBJ2-7; D is unclear. For the CDR3, the DNA is TGTGCCAGCAGCTTTTTACAGGAGCAGTACTTC. Encoded protein: CASSFLQEQYF. Filled out from reference TRBV7-9 and TRBJ2-7, the complete variable domain reads DTGVSQNPRHKITKRGQNVTFRCDPISEHNRLYWYRQTLGQGPEFLTYFQNEAQLEKSRLLSDRFSAERPKGSFSTLEIQRTEQGDSAMYLCASSFLQEQYFGPGTRLTVT.